The 3 T cell receptor beta chains below all came from one sample that was sequenced in a study of shared clonotypes between healthy human individuals. Assay: immunoSEQ multiplex PCR; the TCRdb copy retains only in-frame clones and omits some. The sample gives some 680,000 clones, around three quarters of which show up once; around 1.8% is in the top ten. The sample was memory CD4+ T cells sorted from blood. Subset given: CD45RA-negative fraction. These receptors all come from a woman aged 30 to 39 in good health.

The chain has TRBV6-5 and TRBJ2-1; 14 nucleotides align to TRBD2. CDR1 and CDR2 from the germline V gene are MNHEY and SVGAGI. The CDR3 is made up of 15 amino acids. The V segment lost 2 bases and the J segment 7 bases; nucleotides outside the gene matches: 1. The CDR3 nucleotides are TGTGCCAGCAGTTACGGGACTAGCGGGAGAAATGAGCAGTTCTTC. Protein sequence: CASSYGTSGRNEQFF.

This clone was counted ten times or more. The J gene is TRBJ1-1, the V gene TRBV19, with TRBD1 matching over 11 bases. V trimming: 7 bases; J trimming: 4 bases; junction bases outside the gene matches: 8. Germline V gene data show CDR1 as LNHDA and CDR2 as SQIVND (reference sequence). This CDR3 comprises 15 residues. This chain's CDR3 is CASIAGTGGFTEAFF. The CDR3 nucleotides read TGTGCCAGTATCGCCGGGACAGGGGGTTTCACTGAAGCTTTCTTT.

This clone has only one observation. The chain joins TRBV7-2 to TRBJ2-1; 7 bases fit TRBD2. This CDR3 is built from 15 residues. Germline CDR1 is SGHTA and CDR2 is FQGNSA. V was pared by 0 bases and J by 4 bases, with 3 bases of the junction left unmatched. The CDR3 region is CASSLAASGYNEQFF. The CDR3 coding sequence is TGTGCCAGCAGCTTAGCCGCTAGCGGATACAATGAGCAGTTCTTC.